This T cell receptor (beta chain) was documented in a study of blood T cells in healthy people across ages. Regarding this clonotype: Its matching antigen is unknown.

Findings and caveats of the study: Higher diversity, along with more naive CD4+ cells, distinguished long-lived donors from aged donors.

Sample-barcoded 5' priming and a J-beta primer mix drove a second PCR of 7 to 11 cycles. Every cDNA was tagged by a template-switch adaptor with 12 random nucleotides. TCRdb fed the 5' RACE reads into MiXCR, producing one record per CDR3 protein. The table lists approximately 800,000 distinct CDR3 sequences, roughly 40% of them singletons. Every donor gave about 9 milliliters of peripheral blood. The amount of total RNA extracted per sample was at least 5.5 micrograms. This CDR3 has 14 amino acids. Germline assignment: CDR1 KGHSH and CDR2 LQKENI. V was clipped by 1 base and J by 5 bases, with 10 bases between them.

This TCR derives from a man aged 18 to 30 in good health. The sample taken for sequencing was blood. The chain combines TRBV18 with TRBJ2-3; D is undetermined. The CDR3 nucleotides are TGTGCCAGCTCACCACAGGGATACGGAGATACGCAGTATTTT. Protein product: CASSPQGYGDTQYF.